Listed below are T cell receptor beta chains from one sample, sequenced in a study of blood T cell repertoires in COVID-19. The assay was immunoSEQ multiplex PCR, and TCRdb's table has in-frame clones only and misses some. The data show 70,000 or so clones, 70% to 90% seen once. Sequenced material: peripheral blood. The receptors were sampled from a man between 65 and 79 years old with active COVID-19. Each CDR3 is given with its conserved first and last residue. The D gene is left open where the match is weak. Size tells how often a clone was seen (once, few, many) or the class of an expanded clone, and some rows leave it out.

v_gene	d_gene	j_gene	abundance	CDR3nt	CDR3aa
TRBV2	TRBD2	TRBJ2-1	-	TGTGCCAGCACCGGGACTAGGACTAACAATGAGCAGTTCTTC	CASTGTRTNNEQFF
TRBV7-8	-	TRBJ2-1	-	TGTGCCAGCAGCTTAGGACAGGGTGGGGGGTACAATGAGCAGTTCTTC	CASSLGQGGGYNEQFF
TRBV5-1	-	TRBJ2-3	-	TGCGCCAGCAGCTTGAGGGGGGGCCCCAGCACAGATACGCAGTATTTT	CASSLRGGPSTDTQYF
TRBV15	-	TRBJ1-4	few	TGTGCCACCAGCCCTCGACAGAACTCTAATGAAAAACTGTTTTTT	CATSPRQNSNEKLFF
TRBV6-5	TRBD1	TRBJ2-3	-	TGTGCCAGCGACGACAGGGCTGGCCCAGATACGCAGTATTTT	CASDDRAGPDTQYF
TRBV19	TRBD1	TRBJ2-3	-	TGTGCCAGTAGGGACAGGGGGGTCGGGGGAGATACGCAGTATTTT	CASRDRGVGGDTQYF
TRBV7-2	TRBD2	TRBJ2-5	-	TGTGCCAGCAGCTTAGGGGGCGGGAGCCCCCAAGAGACCCAGTACTTC	CASSLGGGSPQETQYF
TRBV14	TRBD2	TRBJ2-7	-	TGTGCCAGCAGCCAAGCCCTAGCGGTCTCCTACGAGCAGTACTTC	CASSQALAVSYEQYF
TRBV9	TRBD2	TRBJ2-2	-	TGTGCCAGCAGCGTAGCTACGGGGGGGGCGTTGAGCGGGGAGCTGTTTTTT	CASSVATGGALSGELFF
TRBV7-2	-	TRBJ1-6	-	TGTGCCAGCAGCTTAGCGGGGGAGGGGGGCGGTAGCTCCTATAATTCACCCCTCCACTTT	CASSLAGEGGGSSYNSPLHF
TRBV7-9	-	TRBJ1-2	-	TGTGCCAGCAGCTTATCCGAGGGCCCCCGAGACACCTTC	CASSLSEGPRDTF
TRBV2	TRBD1	TRBJ1-6	-	TGTGCCAGCAGCGACCGGACAGGGCGCAATTCACCCCTCCACTTT	CASSDRTGRNSPLHF
TRBV4-1	TRBD1	TRBJ2-5	-	TGCGCCAGCAGCCATTTGAGGGGGCGAGGAGAGACCCAGTACTTC	CASSHLRGRGETQYF
TRBV4-2	-	TRBJ1-6	-	TGTGCCAGCAGCCAAGATGGCCCCCGGGGGGACCTTGGTAGTTCACCCCTCCACTTT	CASSQDGPRGDLGSSPLHF
TRBV9	-	TRBJ2-5	few	TGTGCCAGCAGCGTTGGGGTAGCGGAAGAGACCCAGTACTTC	CASSVGVAEETQYF
TRBV10-1	-	TRBJ2-3	-	TGCGCCAGGGGAGGGGGGGACTACACAGATACGCAGTATTTT	CARGGGDYTDTQYF